The rows below give T cell receptor beta chains drawn from one sample of a study of blood T cell repertoires in COVID-19. The repertoire was sequenced with immunoSEQ multiplex PCR; TCRdb's copy has only in-frame clones and lacks some. The sample lists around 100,000 clones, 84% occurring once. Sequencing was done on a sample of peripheral blood. The receptors come from a man aged 60 to 69 with acute or convalescent COVID-19. Each CDR3 is given with its conserved first and last residue. A D gene is named only where the DNA matches it firmly. Where a row states a size, it is once, few, many or the class of an expanded clone; other rows omit it.

J gene | V gene | clone size | D gene | CDR3 DNA | CDR3 protein
TRBJ2-5 | TRBV4-1 | . | . | TGCGCCAGCAGCCAAGCCCTCTTTCCTGGACCCCGGAGGGAGACCCAGTACTTC | CASSQALFPGPRRETQYF
TRBJ2-4 | TRBV27 | . | TRBD2 | TGTGCCAGCAGCCCGGGGGGTCTAATATCCCCAAACATTCAGTACTTC | CASSPGGLISPNIQYF
TRBJ2-5 | TRBV18 | . | . | TGTGCCAGCAGCACAGGGCCCCAAGAGACCCAGTACTTC | CASSTGPQETQYF
TRBJ1-2 | TRBV29-1 | . | . | TGCAGCGTTCCCAGTTATGGCTACACCTTC | CSVPSYGYTF
TRBJ2-3 | TRBV5-1 | . | TRBD1 | TGCGCCAGCAGCTGGGACAGGGGGCGCCGGCTCACAGATACGCAGTATTTT | CASSWDRGRRLTDTQYF
TRBJ1-5 | TRBV5-6 | . | TRBD1 | TGTGCCAGCAGCGCGGACAGGAATCAGCCCCAGCATTTT | CASSADRNQPQHF
TRBJ2-2 | TRBV7-9 | once | . | TGTGCCAGCAGCTTAGGGACAACGAACACCGGGGAGCTGTTTTTT | CASSLGTTNTGELFF
TRBJ2-2 | TRBV5-1 | . | . | TGCGCCAGCGCGGTTGTCACCGCGAACACCGGGGAGCTGTTTTTT | CASAVVTANTGELFF
TRBJ1-6 | TRBV2 | . | TRBD1 | TGTGCCAGCAGAGAACAGGGACAGGGGGATTCACCCCTCCACTTT | CASREQGQGDSPLHF
TRBJ2-1 | TRBV27 | . | . | TGTGCCAGCAGTTTCGCAGAAGACAATGAGCAGTTCTTC | CASSFAEDNEQFF
TRBJ1-5 | TRBV2 | . | TRBD1 | TGTGCCAGCAGCGGACAGGGGCCGGATCAGCCCCAGCATTTT | CASSGQGPDQPQHF
TRBJ1-5 | TRBV24-1 | . | . | TGTGCCACCAGTGACCGCGGGAGGCAGGGTAATCAGCCCCAGCATTTT | CATSDRGRQGNQPQHF
TRBJ1-6 | TRBV30 | . | TRBD1 | TGTGCCTGGAGTGCGGGACAGAATAATTCACCCCTCCACTTT | CAWSAGQNNSPLHF
TRBJ1-1 | TRBV27 | . | . | TGTGCCAGCAGATTACAGGGTATGAACACTGAAGCTTTCTTT | CASRLQGMNTEAFF
TRBJ2-5 | TRBV27 | . | TRBD1 | TGTGCCAGCAGTTTAGGGCCCGGGACAGGGGGTAACCAAGAGACCCAGTACTTC | CASSLGPGTGGNQETQYF
TRBJ1-2 | TRBV2 | few | . | TGTGCCAGCACCGTTTTGGAGGGGCTCTATGGCTACACCTTC | CASTVLEGLYGYTF
TRBJ2-5 | TRBV5-1 | . | TRBD1 | TGCGCCAGCAGCTTCGCTGGACAGGGTCTATTTGAGACCCAGTACTTC | CASSFAGQGLFETQYF
TRBJ1-2 | TRBV27 | . | TRBD1 | TGTGCCAGCAACCCAAGACAGGGGGCGACCTATGGCTACACCTTC | CASNPRQGATYGYTF
TRBJ1-6 | TRBV4-1 | . | TRBD1 | TGCGCCAGCAGCCAAGTAAGTGGAACAGGGGGCTGGAATTCACCCCTCCACTTT | CASSQVSGTGGWNSPLHF
TRBJ1-2 | TRBV21-1 | . | . | TGTGCCAGCAGCAAGGGCGGCAGGGTCAAGGATGGCTACACCTTC | CASSKGGRVKDGYTF
TRBJ2-3 | TRBV5-1 | . | . | TGCGCCAGCAGCTTAAGTAGCGGCAGTAATACGCAGTATTTT | CASSLSSGSNTQYF
TRBJ2-3 | TRBV5-4 | . | . | TGTGCCAGCAGCTTGGCAGGGAGCACAGATACGCAGTATTTT | CASSLAGSTDTQYF
TRBJ2-2 | TRBV2 | . | TRBD1 | TGTGCCAGCAGTGTAAAGGACAGGGGCACCGGGGAGCTGTTTTTT | CASSVKDRGTGELFF
TRBJ2-1 | TRBV11-1 | . | . | TGTGCCAGCAGCTTAGCTAGCGACTCCTACAATGAGCAGTTCTTC | CASSLASDSYNEQFF
TRBJ2-7 | TRBV7-9 | . | TRBD1 | TGTGCCAGCAGCCCGACAGGGGGCCACAACTACGAGCAGTACTTC | CASSPTGGHNYEQYF
TRBJ2-1 | TRBV4-3 | . | TRBD2 | TGCGCCAGCAGCCCGGGACTAGCGGGAAGGAATGAGCAGTTCTTC | CASSPGLAGRNEQFF
TRBJ2-5 | TRBV5-4 | . | . | TGTGCCAGCAGCTTGGCGGACACCCAAGAGACCCAGTACTTC | CASSLADTQETQYF
TRBJ2-1 | TRBV6-1 | . | TRBD2 | TGTGCCAGCAGTGGAGTAGCGGGAGGCCCCGCTGGTTACAATGAGCAGTTCTTC | CASSGVAGGPAGYNEQFF
TRBJ1-6 | TRBV19 | . | TRBD1 | TGTGCCAGTAGTATAGGCACAGGGGATTCACCCCTCCACTTT | CASSIGTGDSPLHF
TRBJ2-1 | TRBV6-4 | . | TRBD2 | TGTGCCAGCAGTGCACGGGTGGGACTAGCGGGCTACAATGAGCAGTTCTTC | CASSARVGLAGYNEQFF
TRBJ2-3 | TRBV5-5 | . | TRBD1 | TGTGCCAGCAGCTTGGCTGGGACAGGGAGCGCAGATACGCAGTATTTT | CASSLAGTGSADTQYF
TRBJ2-5 | TRBV24-1 | . | . | TGTGCCACCAGTGATTATAAAGAGACCCAGTACTTC | CATSDYKETQYF
TRBJ2-2 | TRBV7-8 | . | . | TGTGCCAGCAGGTCCACTGTCAGCGCTTCGAACACCGGGGAGCTGTTTTTT | CASRSTVSASNTGELFF
TRBJ1-1 | TRBV9 | . | . | TGTGCCAGCAGCCCTCGGTCTGAGGGTCTTAGAGCTTTCTTT | CASSPRSEGLRAFF
TRBJ2-6 | TRBV6-1 | . | . | TGTGCCAGCAGAGAAGACAGACCCTCTGGGGCCAACGTCCTGACTTTC | CASREDRPSGANVLTF
TRBJ2-1 | TRBV24-1 | . | TRBD2 | TGTGCCACCAGTGATTTACCTGGAGTGGGTAGCGGGGGATACAATGAGCAGTTCTTC | CATSDLPGVGSGGYNEQFF
TRBJ1-1 | TRBV24-1 | . | TRBD1 | TGTGCCGCGGATTTCAGGGGGGCGAAAGCTTTCTTT | CAADFRGAKAFF
TRBJ2-1 | TRBV7-9 | . | TRBD2 | TGTGCCAGCAGCTTAGCGGGACTAGCTATATACAATGAGCAGTTCTTC | CASSLAGLAIYNEQFF
TRBJ1-1 | TRBV5-1 | . | . | TGCGCCAGCAGCTTACAGCCCTTGAACACTGAAGCTTTCTTT | CASSLQPLNTEAFF
TRBJ1-3 | TRBV5-4 | . | TRBD1 | TGTGCCAGCAGCCTGGGACAGGCTGGAAACACCATATATTTT | CASSLGQAGNTIYF